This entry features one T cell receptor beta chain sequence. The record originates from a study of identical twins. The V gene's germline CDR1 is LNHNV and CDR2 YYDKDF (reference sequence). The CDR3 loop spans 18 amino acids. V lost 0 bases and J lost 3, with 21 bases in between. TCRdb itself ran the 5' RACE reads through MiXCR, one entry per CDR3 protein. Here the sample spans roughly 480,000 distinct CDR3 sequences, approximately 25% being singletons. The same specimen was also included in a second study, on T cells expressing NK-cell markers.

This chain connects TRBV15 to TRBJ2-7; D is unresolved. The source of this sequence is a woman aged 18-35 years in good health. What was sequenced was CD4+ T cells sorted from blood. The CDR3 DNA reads TGTGCCACCAGCAGAGATTACCAGGACGCCGGATTCGACTACGAGCAGTACTTC. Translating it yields CATSRDYQDAGFDYEQYF.